This T cell receptor beta chain comes out of a study of T cell repertoires in cytomegalovirus infection. Study-level information: Indicated by public TCR beta signatures were CMV infection and matching HLA type.

Study results and limitations: It was HLA-C-restricted CMV-specific TCR beta clonotypes that dominated the response ex vivo. Cumulative public TCR beta family frequency identified carriers of CMV plus the relevant HLA.

This CDR3 is 11 amino acids long. The germline gives CDR1 MNHNY, CDR2 SVGAGI (reference sequence). Trimming removed 6 bases from V and 10 bases from J, with 13 bases in between. TCRdb re-called the reads through MiXCR, storing one row per CDR3 protein. This table has around 300,000 distinct CDR3 sequences, over 7.5% appearing once. This clonotype occurred a few times. Its matching antigen is unknown. The chain links TRBV6-6 to TRBJ2-7, with D tentatively TRBD2 (6 bases). The origin of this receptor is a human donor in good health (CMV status not recorded). Some clones in this sample may be carry-over from other donors' samples. Sequenced material: PBMCs. The CDR3, as DNA: TGTGCCAGCAGCTCGGGCGGGGTACAGTACTTC. This sequence encodes CASSSGGVQYF.